Following are 7 T cell receptor beta chains from one sample sequenced in a study of read filtering for tumor transcriptome and immune sequencing. The library was built from roughly 400 ng RNA with molecular barcoded adaptors for alpha/delta and beta/gamma chains. TCRdb called the reads again in MiXCR, with one record for every CDR3 protein. The sample lists roughly 27,000 distinct CDR3 sequences, about an eighth occurring once. Sequencing was done on a sample of a population of CD138-negative cells sorted from bone marrow. The receptors stem from a donor at least 40 years old with multiple myeloma.

This clonotype came up many times. The chain uses TRBV20-1 and TRBJ2-3; no reliable D call. CDR1 is DFQATT, CDR2 SNEGSKA, per germline (reference sequence). The CDR3 sequence is 14 residues long. Deletions cut 1 base from V and 2 bases from J, with 10 bases between. The CDR3 DNA reads TGCAGTGCTAGAGGGAATCGGGCCACAGATACGCAGTATTTT. It yields the protein CSARGNRATDTQYF.

This clonotype was seen at least ten times. This sequence joins TRBV14 and TRBJ2-7; D is unclear. Germline V CDR1 and CDR2: SGHDN, FVKESK. The CDR3 totals 18 residues. V lost 1 base, J lost 0 bases, and 19 bases lay in between. The CDR3 bases are TGTGCCAGCAGCCAAGTCGGCCCTCCACGTTGGAGCTCCTACGAGCAGTACTTC. Encoded protein: CASSQVGPPRWSSYEQYF.

As concerns this clonotype: Sequence at one end of the junction differs from germline and may be a read error. This sequence joins TRBV7-9 and TRBJ2-6; 7 bases align to TRBD2. This CDR3 contains 18 residues. The V gene's germline CDR1 is SEHNR and CDR2 FQNEAQ (reference sequence). CDR3 loop: CDSSRGLDISSGANVLTF. Written as DNA, the CDR3 is TGTGACAGCAGCCGAGGACTAGATATTAGCTCTGGGGCCAACGTCCTGACTTTC. The entire variable domain, with the rest obtained from reference TRBV7-9 and TRBJ2-6, is as follows: DTGVSQNPRHKITKRGQNVTFRCDPISEHNRLYWYRQTLGQGPEFLTYFQNEAQLEKSRLLSDRFSAERPKGSFSTLEIQRTEQGDSAMYLCDSSRGLDISSGANVLTFGAGSRLTVL.

This clonotype has a count of ten or more. The CDR3 sequence: CASSLRVASSYEQYF. The CDR3, as DNA: TGTGCCAGCAGCTTAAGGGTTGCGAGCTCCTACGAGCAGTACTTC. The chain is built from TRBV7-2 and TRBJ2-7; the D is unclear. This CDR3 contains 15 residues. Trimming pared 2 bases from V and 0 bases from J, leaving 11 bases between. Germline V CDR1 and CDR2: SGHTA, FQGNSA.

This clonotype came up many times. The genes are TRBV3-1 and TRBJ1-5; D gene uncertain. V dropped 2 bases and J dropped 8 bases, with 10 bases sitting between them. This CDR3 contains 13 residues. Germline CDR1 and CDR2: LGHDT and YNNKEL (reference sequence). The CDR3 DNA reads TGTGCCAGCAGCCAACGGACGGTGAAGCCCCAGCATTTT. Translating gives CASSQRTVKPQHF.

This clonotype was recorded at least ten times. The chain couples TRBV10-3 to TRBJ2-2, with 8 bases fitting TRBD2. Germline assignment: CDR1 ENHRY and CDR2 SYGVKD. Trimming cost V 10 bases and J 0 bases; bases outside gene matches: 10. The CDR3 runs 16 residues. CDR3 coding DNA: TGTGCCACCGGATTGGTAGCGGGATCGAACACCGGGGAGCTGTTTTTT. It codes for CATGLVAGSNTGELFF.

As to this clonotype: A much bigger clone sits one base away, suggesting this may be a read error. The chain joins TRBV29-1 to TRBJ1-2, with 7 bases aligning to TRBD1. The CDR3 length is 12 residues. With 5 bases clipped from V and 6 bases from J, the junction kept 6 bases outside the gene matches. Germline CDR1 reads SQVTM; CDR2 reads ANQGSEA. CDR3 amino acids: CSVMTGSHGYTF. The CDR3 DNA follows: TGCAGCGTTATGACAGGGTCCCATGGCTACACCTTC.